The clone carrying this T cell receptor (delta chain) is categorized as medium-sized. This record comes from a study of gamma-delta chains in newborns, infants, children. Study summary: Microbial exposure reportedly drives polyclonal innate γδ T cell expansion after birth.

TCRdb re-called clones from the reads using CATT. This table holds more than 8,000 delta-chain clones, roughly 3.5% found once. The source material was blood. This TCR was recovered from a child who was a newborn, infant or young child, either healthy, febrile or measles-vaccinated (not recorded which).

CDR3 residues: CACDVLGSSARQMFF. The CDR3 bases are TGTGCCTGTGACGTACTGGGGTCTTCGGCCCGACAGATGTTTTTC. This chain joins TRDV2 and TRDJ3; 7 nucleotides align to TRDD3. The CDR3 runs to 15 residues. CDR1 and CDR2 (germline): GEAIGNYY, EKD. J gave up 11 bases and V 3 bases, and 9 bases lay outside the gene matches.